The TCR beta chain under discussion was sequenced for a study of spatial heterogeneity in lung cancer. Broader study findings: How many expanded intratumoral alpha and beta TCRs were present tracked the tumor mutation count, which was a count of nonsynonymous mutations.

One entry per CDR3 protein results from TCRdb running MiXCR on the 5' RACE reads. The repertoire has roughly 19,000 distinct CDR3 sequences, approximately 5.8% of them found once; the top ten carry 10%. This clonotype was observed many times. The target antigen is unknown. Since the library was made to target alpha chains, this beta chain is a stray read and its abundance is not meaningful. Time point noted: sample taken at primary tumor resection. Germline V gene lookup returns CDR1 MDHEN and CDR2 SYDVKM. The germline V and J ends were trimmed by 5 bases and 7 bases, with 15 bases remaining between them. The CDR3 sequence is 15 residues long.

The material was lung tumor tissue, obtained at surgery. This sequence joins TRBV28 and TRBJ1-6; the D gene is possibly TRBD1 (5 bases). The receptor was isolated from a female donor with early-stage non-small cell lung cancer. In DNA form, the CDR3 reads TGTGCCAGCAGTGAAAGGGGATCTTACAATTCACCCCTCCACTTT. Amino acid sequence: CASSERGSYNSPLHF. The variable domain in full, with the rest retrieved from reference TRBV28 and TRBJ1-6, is DVKVTQSSRYLVKRTGEKVFLECVQDMDHENMFWYRQDPGLGLRLIYFSYDVKMKEKGDIPEGYSVSREKKERFSLILESASTNQTSMYLCASSERGSYNSPLHFGNGTRLTVT.